Below, 28 T cell receptor beta chains from the same sample are listed, as sequenced in a study of blood T cell repertoires in COVID-19. The method was immunoSEQ multiplex PCR; TCRdb's version includes in-frame clones alone and lacks a portion of them. The sample lists around 100,000 clones; approximately 90% were seen once. Sequenced sample: peripheral blood. Receptor source: a man aged 45-60 years in a cohort sampled during active COVID-19.

V gene TRBV25-1 combines with J gene TRBJ1-6; TRBD1 aligns across 7 bases. V was pared by 5 bases and J by 11 bases, with 15 bases of the junction left unmatched. The CDR3 spans 16 residues. Germline loops: CDR1 MGHDK, CDR2 SYGVNS. The CDR3 sequence is CASSLSGRTGATPLHF. The CDR3 DNA sequence: TGTGCCAGCAGTTTATCGGGCCGGACAGGTGCTACACCCCTCCACTTT.

The CDR3 DNA reads TGTGCCAGCAGTTCATCTAGTGACAAAAACATTCAGTACTTC. Translation: CASSSSSDKNIQYF. The J gene is TRBJ2-4, the V gene TRBV6-2 or TRBV6-3; D remains unclear. The CDR3 has 14 amino acids. V was cut by 4 bases and J by 3 bases, with 10 bases left in between. Germline V gene sequence: CDR1 MNHEY, CDR2 SVGEGT.

Here the CDR3 reads CASSLAGDTEAFF. In DNA, the CDR3 is TGTGCCAGCAGTTTAGCAGGGGACACTGAAGCTTTCTTT. The genes are TRBV28 and TRBJ1-1, with a tentative D call TRBD1 (6 bases). Trimming removed 2 bases from V and 3 bases from J, with 7 bases in between. This CDR3 is 13 amino acids long. The germline CDR1 and CDR2 sequences are MDHEN and SYDVKM.

This clone was seen a few times. The rearrangement links TRBV19 to TRBJ1-1, with D unresolved. With 1 base removed from V and 4 bases from J, the gap between germline ends came to 4 bases. CDR3 size: 12 residues. CDR1 LNHDA and CDR2 SQIVND come from the germline V gene (reference sequence). The CDR3, as DNA: TGTGCCAGTAGTATAGGTAGCACTGAAGCTTTCTTT. This gives the protein CASSIGSTEAFF.

This chain connects TRBV7-9 to TRBJ2-1, with 7 bases aligning to TRBD1. This CDR3 has 14 amino acids. Germline-derived CDR1 and CDR2 are SEHNR and FQNEAQ (reference sequence). V was clipped by 5 bases and J by 7 bases; unmatched bases: 8. In nucleotides, the CDR3 is TGTGCCAGCAGCATGACAGGGTTGCCGAATGAGCAGTTCTTC. Its protein product is CASSMTGLPNEQFF.

The chain has TRBV20-1 and TRBJ1-1; TRBD1 might be the D (5 bases). Trimming removed 3 bases at V and 4 bases at J, with 15 bases between. The CDR3 is made up of 14 amino acids. In germline, CDR1 is DFQATT, CDR2 SNEGSKA (reference sequence). CDR3 residues: CSASSRVGGTEAFF. DNA for the CDR3: TGCAGTGCTAGTTCCAGGGTGGGCGGCACTGAAGCTTTCTTT.

The genes are TRBV27 and TRBJ2-3, with a weak D call TRBD2 (6 bases). The germline V gene has CDR1 MNHEY and CDR2 SMNVEV (reference sequence). The CDR3 sequence is 14 residues long. Trimming pared 3 bases from V and 2 bases from J, leaving 9 bases between. The CDR3 DNA sequence: TGTGCCAGCAGTTTTCGGGGGAACACAGATACGCAGTATTTT. This encodes CASSFRGNTDTQYF.

The V and J genes are TRBV6-4 and TRBJ1-2; no clear D gene. Looked up from germline, CDR1 is MRHNA and CDR2 is SNTAGT. This CDR3 spans 16 amino acids. V lost 6 bases and J lost 8, with 25 bases in between. CDR3 amino acids: CASSPADDTGFRGYTF. In DNA, the CDR3 is TGTGCCAGCAGCCCGGCCGATGACACGGGGTTTCGGGGCTACACCTTC.

The V call is TRBV21-1, the J call TRBJ2-3; the table assigns TRBD2, which was not confirmed against the DNA. TRBV21-1 is designated a pseudogene. The CDR3 contains 12 residues. CDR3 region: CGLVAPTDTQYF. DNA of the CDR3: TGTGGGTTAGTAGCTCCGACAGATACGCAGTATTTT.

The table lists this clone with a count of one. The chain joins TRBV6-5 to TRBJ1-1; 12 bases fit TRBD1. V shed 8 bases, J shed 4 bases, and the junction held 5 bases outside the gene matches. This CDR3 spans 14 amino acids. Germline CDR1 is MNHEY and CDR2 is SVGAGI. The CDR3 is CASARGQGATEAFF. DNA of the CDR3: TGTGCCAGCGCTCGGGGACAGGGGGCCACTGAAGCTTTCTTT.

The gene calls are TRBV12-5 and TRBJ2-5, with D possibly TRBD2 on 6 matching bases. CDR3 length: 15 residues. From germline, CDR1 is LGHNT and CDR2 FRNRAP. V was trimmed by 5 bases and J by 5 bases, leaving 18 bases between them. The CDR3 loop is CASGLSGRSAETQYF. For the CDR3, the DNA is TGTGCTAGTGGTCTCTCAGGGAGGTCGGCGGAGACCCAGTACTTC.

The chain links TRBV11-2 to TRBJ2-7; 7 nucleotides align to TRBD1. Losses at the gene ends were 3 bases for V and 0 bases for J; bases not matched to a gene: 2. Germline assignment: CDR1 SGHAT and CDR2 FQNNGV. This CDR3 comprises 14 residues. The CDR3 DNA is TGTGCCAGCAGCTTGGACAGGAGCTCCTACGAGCAGTACTTC. It codes for CASSLDRSSYEQYF.

The chain has TRBV6-5 and TRBJ1-3; D remains ambiguous. Germline CDR1 reads MNHEY; CDR2 reads SVGAGI. Trimming shortened V by 2 bases and J by 2 bases, and 7 bases separated the two germline ends. This CDR3 spans 14 amino acids. This CDR3 is CASSYERAGNTIYF. In DNA, the CDR3 is TGTGCCAGCAGTTACGAGAGGGCTGGAAACACCATATATTTT.

V is TRBV7-3 and J is TRBJ2-7, with D hard to call. CDR1 and CDR2 from the germline V gene are SGHTA and FQGTGA. The CDR3 runs 13 residues. V was pared by 2 bases and J by 3 bases, with 8 bases between. The CDR3, as DNA: TGTGCCAGCAGCTTAGAACAGAGCTACGAGCAGTACTTC. The encoded protein is CASSLEQSYEQYF.

The gene calls are TRBV19 and TRBJ2-7; 9 bases are shared with TRBD2. This CDR3 has 14 amino acids. Per germline, CDR1 LNHDA and CDR2 SQIVND (reference sequence). The V gene end was trimmed by 8 bases and the J gene end by 7 bases; junction bases not matched to a gene: 12. The CDR3 bases are TGTGCCAGTGCCCTTGCGGGGGGGCCTCGAGAGCAGTACTTC. Residues: CASALAGGPREQYF.

The chain employs TRBV4-1 and TRBJ2-2; D is ambiguous. This CDR3 has 14 residues. Between the trimmed V and J ends, which lost 0 bases and 3 bases, there was a span of 5 bases. Germline V gives CDR1 MGHRA, CDR2 YSYEKL. DNA of the CDR3: TGCGCCAGCAGCCAAGAACGGTACACCGGGGAGCTGTTTTTT. Residues: CASSQERYTGELFF.

This chain links TRBV11-3 with TRBJ1-1; D gene ambiguous. The V gene lost 2 bases and the J gene lost 8 bases, with 12 bases spanning the gap. CDR3 length: 13 amino acids. Germline V gene lookup returns CDR1 SGHNT and CDR2 YENEEA. CDR3 protein: CASSLYGGSEAFF. CDR3 DNA: TGTGCCAGCAGCTTATATGGAGGTTCGGAAGCTTTCTTT.

V usage is TRBV6-5 and J usage is TRBJ1-1, with D unresolved. This CDR3 comprises 14 residues. Per the germline V gene, CDR1 is MNHEY and CDR2 is SVGAGI. Trimming removed 7 bases at V and 1 base at J, with 13 bases between. The DNA for the CDR3 is TGTGCCAGCACCGAAACAGTAACGAACACTGAAGCTTTCTTT. This sequence encodes CASTETVTNTEAFF.

V and J are TRBV10-1 and TRBJ1-1; 9 bases are a match to TRBD1. From germline, CDR1 is WNHNN and CDR2 SYGVQD (reference sequence). With V trimmed by 6 bases and J by 6 bases, 8 bases remained unmatched. The CDR3 is 14 amino acids. CDR3: CASSPGQGSPEAFF. DNA of the CDR3: TGCGCCAGCAGCCCCGGACAGGGGTCCCCTGAAGCTTTCTTT.

The rearrangement joins TRBV7-9 to TRBJ2-3, with D perhaps matching TRBD2 (6 bases). Trimming left V 5 bases short and J 0 bases short, with 9 bases between. Germline CDR1 SEHNR, CDR2 FQNEAQ (reference sequence). CDR3 length equals 14 residues. The CDR3 region has the DNA TGTGCCAGCAGCCTTAGCGGTAGCACAGATACGCAGTATTTT. It is translated as CASSLSGSTDTQYF.

The J gene is TRBJ1-1, the V gene TRBV5-1; TRBD1 matches 9 bases. J lost 7 bases, V lost 2 bases, and 3 bases had no gene match. This CDR3 has 13 amino acids. CDR1 is SGHRS, CDR2 YFSETQ, per germline. DNA for the CDR3: TGCGCCAGCAGCTTTCGACAGGGGGGTGAAGCTTTCTTT. It encodes CASSFRQGGEAFF.

The V and J genes are TRBV5-1 and TRBJ2-1; possible D gene TRBD1, 5 bases. The germline V gene has CDR1 SGHRS and CDR2 YFSETQ. The CDR3 length is 16 residues. Trimming left V 4 bases short and J 0 bases short, with 14 bases between. This chain's CDR3 is CASSPTPGRSYNEQFF. CDR3 nucleotide sequence: TGCGCCAGCAGCCCGACCCCAGGGCGCTCCTACAATGAGCAGTTCTTC.

V usage is TRBV5-5 and J usage is TRBJ1-4, with 8 bases that match TRBD1. Trimming at V came to 2 bases and at J to 7 bases, leaving 4 bases not matched to a gene. There are 14 residues in the CDR3. CDR1 and CDR2 (germline): SGHKS, YYEKEE (reference sequence). CDR3 nucleotides: TGTGCCAGCAGCTTAGGGACAGGTGGTGAAAAACTGTTTTTT. Encoded protein: CASSLGTGGEKLFF.

The rearrangement joins TRBV7-9 to TRBJ1-3; the match to TRBD1 covers 7 bases. From germline, CDR1 is SEHNR and CDR2 FQNEAQ (reference sequence). This CDR3 is built from 15 residues. The V segment lost 4 bases and the J segment 0 bases; nucleotides outside the gene matches: 3. CDR3 residues: CASSYDRVSGNTIYF. The CDR3 nucleotides read TGTGCCAGCAGCTATGACAGGGTCTCTGGAAACACCATATATTTT.

This clone was observed a single time. The chain is built from TRBV24-1 and TRBJ2-3; 16 bases are shared with TRBD2. Germline-derived CDR1 and CDR2 are KGHDR and SFDVKD. Trimming at V came to 4 bases and at J to 9 bases, leaving 3 bases not matched to a gene. The CDR3 extends over 15 amino acids. CDR3: CATSDSGLAGGTQYF. CDR3 nucleotides: TGTGCCACCAGTGACTCGGGACTAGCGGGGGGGACGCAGTATTTT.

The rearrangement uses TRBV5-4 and TRBJ2-3, with 7 bases aligning to TRBD1. This CDR3 spans 16 amino acids. The germline gives CDR1 SGHNT, CDR2 YYREEE (reference sequence). The V and J ends lost 0 bases and 3 bases, in that order; junction bases with no gene match: 7. The CDR3 sequence is CASSLAGKGATDTQYF. The CDR3 region has the DNA TGTGCCAGCAGCTTGGCCGGGAAGGGGGCAACAGATACGCAGTATTTT.

The CDR3 region is CASSPRGPYEQYF. In nucleotides, the CDR3 is TGTGCCAGCAGCCCCAGGGGACCCTACGAGCAGTACTTC. The gene calls are TRBV7-2 and TRBJ2-7, with TRBD1 as a possible D gene (6 bases). Germline V gene data show CDR1 as SGHTA and CDR2 as FQGNSA. The CDR3 extends over 13 amino acids. Trimming cost V 5 bases and J 2 bases, with 10 bases left between them.

This sequence joins TRBV11-2 and TRBJ2-5; TRBD2 is a possible D gene (5 bases). V lost 3 bases and J 7 bases, leaving 12 bases between the germline ends. Germline loops: CDR1 SGHAT, CDR2 FQNNGV. The CDR3 totals 13 residues. CDR3 protein: CASSFDNRGTQYF. The CDR3 nucleotides are TGTGCCAGCAGCTTCGACAATCGGGGGACCCAGTACTTC.